Detailed here is one T cell receptor beta chain. Primers: 60 Vbeta forward and 13 Jbeta reverse. Only in-frame clones appear in the TCRdb table, and some are missing; sequencing was by immunoSEQ multiplex PCR. This sample has some 150,000 clones, with 85% found just once. This specimen comes from a study of cytomegalovirus exposure and HLA in healthy donors. V shed 6 bases and J 0 bases; nucleotides not matched to a gene: 3. The CDR3 spans 14 residues. Per the germline V gene, CDR1 is MDHEN and CDR2 is SYDVKM. Sequenced sample: PBMCs. The TCR comes from a woman aged 18 to 35 in good health and CMV-seronegative. The V call is TRBV28, the J call TRBJ2-3; 7 bases map to TRBD2. This CDR3 is CASRIGGSTDTQYF. For the CDR3, the DNA is TGTGCCAGCAGAATCGGGGGGAGCACAGATACGCAGTATTTT.